These 5 T cell receptor beta chains share one sample of origin, sequenced in a study of response to subunit inactivated influenza vaccine (dated by TCRdb to between 2018 and 2020). Libraries were constructed by RT-PCR. Sequencing was performed on an Illumina HiSeq 2500. TCRdb ran its own pipeline on the public reads, namely fastp trimming at Q25 and MiXCR clone calling, and kept in-frame beta chains. Identical CDR3 proteins give one entry, which carries the most common genes and DNA. This sample gives more than 450,000 distinct CDR3 sequences in total; 12% of them show up just once. The ten largest clones take up about 10% of the sample. The starting material was PBMCs from blood, obtained on the day of vaccination. The origin of the receptors is a man aged 45-65 years who received an inactivated influenza vaccine. Donor details come from another sample of the same person, matched by shared clones.

The gene calls are TRBV20-1 and TRBJ1-1, with D hard to call. The CDR3 consists of 10 residues. V was pared by 6 bases and J by 4 bases, with 6 bases between. In germline, CDR1 is DFQATT, CDR2 SNEGSKA (reference sequence). CDR3 region: CSAVITEAFF. The CDR3 coding sequence is TGCAGTGCGGTGATCACTGAAGCTTTCTTT.

The genes are TRBV5-1 and TRBJ2-7, with 7 nucleotides matching TRBD1. V was clipped by 2 bases and J by 3 bases; unmatched bases: 8. The CDR3 extends over 15 amino acids. Germline V gives CDR1 SGHRS, CDR2 YFSETQ. The CDR3, as DNA: TGCGCCAGCAGCTTCGAACCGGGACAGCTCTACGAGCAGTACTTC. It codes for CASSFEPGQLYEQYF.

At least ten counts were recorded for this clonotype. The rearrangement joins TRBV12-3 or TRBV12-4 to TRBJ2-5; a possible D gene is TRBD1 (6 bases). V shed 5 bases and J shed 5 bases, with 15 bases lying between them. This CDR3 has 14 residues. The CDR3 DNA reads TGTGCCAGCAGTGAAGGGGGACCCTGGGAGACCCAGTACTTC. It codes for CASSEGGPWETQYF.

This clonotype was seen repeatedly, ten times or more. J is TRBJ2-7 and V is TRBV5-1; a weak D match, TRBD1 (6 bases). The CDR3 is 15 residues long. Per the germline V gene, CDR1 is SGHRS and CDR2 is YFSETQ. Trimming shortened V by 0 bases and J by 4 bases, and 14 bases separated the two germline ends. The CDR3 DNA is TGCGCCAGCAGCTTGGAGATGGGGGCGCGGTACGAGCAGTACTTC. Protein product: CASSLEMGARYEQYF.

This clonotype was seen a handful of times. This chain uses TRBV20-1 with TRBJ2-7; a possible D gene is TRBD2 (5 bases). V was pared by 4 bases and J by 0 bases, with 13 bases between. Germline V lookup: CDR1 DFQATT, CDR2 SNEGSKA (reference sequence). This CDR3 region has 14 residues. Here the CDR3 DNA reads TGCAGTGCTAATGGGCGGACTTTCTCCTACGAGCAGTACTTC. It specifies CSANGRTFSYEQYF.